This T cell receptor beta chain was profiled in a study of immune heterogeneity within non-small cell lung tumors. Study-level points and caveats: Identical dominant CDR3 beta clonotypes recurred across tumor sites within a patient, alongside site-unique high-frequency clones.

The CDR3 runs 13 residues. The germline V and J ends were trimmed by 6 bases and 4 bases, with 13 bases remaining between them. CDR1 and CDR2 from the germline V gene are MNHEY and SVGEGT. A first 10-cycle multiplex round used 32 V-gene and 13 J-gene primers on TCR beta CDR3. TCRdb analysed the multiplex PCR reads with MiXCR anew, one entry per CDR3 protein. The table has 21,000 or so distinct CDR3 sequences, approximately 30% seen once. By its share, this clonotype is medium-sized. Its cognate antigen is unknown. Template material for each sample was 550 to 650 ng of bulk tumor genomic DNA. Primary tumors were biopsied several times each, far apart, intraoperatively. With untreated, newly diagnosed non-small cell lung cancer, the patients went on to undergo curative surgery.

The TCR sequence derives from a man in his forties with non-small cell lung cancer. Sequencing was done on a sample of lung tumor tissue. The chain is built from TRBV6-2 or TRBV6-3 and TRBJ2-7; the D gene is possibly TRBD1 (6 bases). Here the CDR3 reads CASRGQQLYEQYF. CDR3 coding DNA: TGTGCCAGCAGAGGACAGCAATTGTACGAGCAGTACTTC.